This TCR beta chain is from a study of T-cell memory formation after mild COVID-19. Study-wide context: Largely, the TCR clusters proved donor specific. Study outcomes and limitations: The authors did not confirm SARS-CoV-2 specificity of second-wave clones peaking day 37. Memory from before infection featured some responding clones, which suggests cross-reactive memory joined.

In germline, CDR1 is LGHNA, CDR2 YNFKEQ. The CDR3 extends over 15 amino acids. Trimming shortened V by 1 base and J by 6 bases, and 13 bases separated the two germline ends. TCRdb recomputed calls from the 5' RACE reads with MiXCR, one row per CDR3 protein. The sample holds 560,000 or so distinct CDR3 sequences, 15% to 20% seen once. This clonotype was observed a handful of times. Its antigen is not known. Sequenced material: PBMCs or a T cell subset sorted from them (not recorded which). This sequence was found in an adult woman who had mild COVID-19 (a few samples of this study predate the infection). Cell type and time point are not known. The V gene is TRBV4-2, the J gene TRBJ2-1; a possible D gene is TRBD2 (6 bases). The CDR3 region is CASSQGAPGVNEQFF. The CDR3 region has the DNA TGTGCCAGCAGCCAAGGGGCCCCGGGGGTCAATGAGCAGTTCTTC.